The subject of this entry is one T cell receptor beta chain. Its antigen remains unidentified. The table came from immunoSEQ multiplex PCR; TCRdb's copy has only in-frame clones and leaves some out. The sample comprises approximately 46,000 clones, roughly 86% of which are singletons, and roughly 12% rests with the top ten. The source of the sample is a study of OX40 agonist ivuxolimab in advanced cancers. Overall study: It was ivuxolimab, an agonistic anti-OX40 (CD134) antibody, that patients were treated with.

Study-wide points: It was not determined which antigens were specifically recognized by the peripheral T cells that had undergone clonal expansion.

The CDR3 is made up of 16 amino acids. Trimming left V 2 bases short and J 2 bases short, with 14 bases between. Germline V gene sequence: CDR1 SGHAT, CDR2 FQNNGV. The origin of this receptor is an adult with an advanced solid tumor such as melanoma, head and neck, liver or kidney cancer. Material: CD4+ or CD8+ T cells sorted from blood, obtained in a trial of the OX40 agonist ivuxolimab. The chain carries TRBV11-2 and TRBJ2-3; possibly TRBD1 or TRBD2 for D (5 bases each). The CDR3: CASSLLEGTYTDTQYF. CDR3 bases: TGTGCCAGCAGCTTATTAGAGGGGACGTACACAGATACGCAGTATTTT. The whole variable domain, filled in from reference TRBV11-2 and TRBJ2-3, reads EAGVAQSPRYKIIEKRQSVAFWCNPISGHATLYWYQQILGQGPKLLIQFQNNGVVDDSQLPKDRFSAERLKGVDSTLKIQPAKLEDSAVYLCASSLLEGTYTDTQYFGPGTRLTVL.